A selection of T cell receptor beta chains follows, all from one sample in a study of blood T cell repertoires in COVID-19. Clones were read by immunoSEQ multiplex PCR, and TCRdb kept only the in-frame ones, dropping some. This table holds 260,000 or so clones, approximately 88% found once. Sequencing used PBMCs or T cells enriched from blood (not recorded which). The receptors were gathered from a woman in her forties with acute COVID-19. CDR3s include the opening cysteine and the closing phenylalanine or tryptophan. D genes are given only for firm matches. Expanded clones are given a class, and other clones once, few, many or no size at all.

>-|TRBJ2-1|TRBV4-1|-
TGCGCCAGCAGCCAAGGTTTGCAGAGGGCTTACAATGAGCAGTTCTTC
CASSQGLQRAYNEQFF
>TRBD2|TRBJ2-5|TRBV19|-
TGTGCCAGTAGTATGTCGTCCGAGACTAGCGAAGAAGAGACCCAGTACTTC
CASSMSSETSEEETQYF
>-|TRBJ1-1|TRBV11-3|-
TGTGCCAGCAGCTTTTCCCCGTCCTCTGAAGCTTTCTTT
CASSFSPSSEAFF
>TRBD2|TRBJ2-3|TRBV11-3|-
TGTGCCAGCAGAATAGCGGGAGGCGCAGATACGCAGTATTTT
CASRIAGGADTQYF
>TRBD1|TRBJ1-1|TRBV7-2|-
TGTGCCAGCAGCTTAGCGGGACAGTATTTCAACACTGAAGCTTTCTTT
CASSLAGQYFNTEAFF
>-|TRBJ1-4|TRBV10-3|-
TGTGCCATCAGTGCACGAGGGATTGGCGAAAAACTGTTTTTT
CAISARGIGEKLFF
>TRBD1|TRBJ1-3|TRBV14|-
TGTGCCAGCAGCCTCACCCCGGGACAGGTCAGAACTGGAAACACCATATATTTT
CASSLTPGQVRTGNTIYF
>-|TRBJ1-2|TRBV5-1|-
TGCGCCAGCAGCATTGGACAGTCGTCCGGCTACACCTTC
CASSIGQSSGYTF
>TRBD1|TRBJ2-7|TRBV2|-
TGTGCCAGCAGTGCCGGGACAGGGTATTACGAGCAGTACTTC
CASSAGTGYYEQYF
>TRBD1|TRBJ2-1|TRBV13|-
TGTGCCAGCAGCTTAAAGGGACAGGGGGCTTACAATGAGCAGTTCTTC
CASSLKGQGAYNEQFF
>-|TRBJ1-1|TRBV30|-
TGTGCCTGGAGGCAGGGGTTCACTGAAGCTTTCTTT
CAWRQGFTEAFF
>-|TRBJ1-1|TRBV29-1|once
TGCAGCGTACGACGGGAGAACACTGAAGCTTTCTTT
CSVRRENTEAFF
>-|TRBJ2-1|TRBV7-2|few
TGTGCCAGCAGCTCCGCGGCGGGGGCCCTTTACAATGAGCAGTTCTTC
CASSSAAGALYNEQFF
>-|TRBJ1-2|TRBV24-1|-
TGTGCCACCAGTGAATACCCCGGGAAGGTTTTCTATGGCTACACCTTC
CATSEYPGKVFYGYTF
>-|TRBJ1-1|TRBV20-1|-
TGCAGTTTTGCGGGGAACACTGAAGCTTTCTTT
CSFAGNTEAFF
>TRBD1|TRBJ1-2|TRBV7-9|-
TGTGCCAGCAGCTTGGGACAGTACTATGGCTACACCTTC
CASSLGQYYGYTF
>TRBD1|TRBJ1-6|TRBV16|-
TGTGCCAGCAGCCAACGACAGGGAGATAATTCACCCCTCCACTTT
CASSQRQGDNSPLHF
>TRBD2|TRBJ2-3|TRBV5-1|-
TGCGCCAGCAGCTTGTTTGCGGGAGGGAGCCCAGATACGCAGTATTTT
CASSLFAGGSPDTQYF
>TRBD1|TRBJ1-4|TRBV5-8|-
TGTGCCAGCAGGGACAGGTATTATGAAAAACTGTTTTTT
CASRDRYYEKLFF
>-|TRBJ1-5|TRBV28|-
TGTGCCAGCAGTCTCTCCTGGGGCGGTCCCTTCAATCAGCCCCAGCATTTT
CASSLSWGGPFNQPQHF
>-|TRBJ2-5|TRBV27|-
TGTGCCAGCAGTACAAGCCAAGAGACCCAGTACTTC
CASSTSQETQYF
>-|TRBJ1-4|TRBV19|once
TGTGCCAGCTCGGACAGCCCAACTAATGAAAAACTGTTTTTT
CASSDSPTNEKLFF
>TRBD2|TRBJ2-5|TRBV5-1|-
TGCGCCAGCAGCTCGGGGACTACGGTGGAGACCCAGTACTTC
CASSSGTTVETQYF
>-|TRBJ1-2|TRBV28|-
TGTGCCAGCAGTTCCCCGGGCGGGGGGCGCGGCTATGGCTACACCTTC
CASSSPGGGRGYGYTF
>TRBD1|TRBJ1-2|TRBV28|-
TGTGCCAGCAGTTTAGCCGGGACAGGGGGCTGGTTTGAAGGCTACACCTTC
CASSLAGTGGWFEGYTF
>TRBD1|TRBJ1-4|TRBV7-9|-
TGTGCCAGCAGCCCGCGGGACAGTTTAAATGAAAAACTGTTTTTT
CASSPRDSLNEKLFF
>TRBD1|TRBJ2-3|TRBV9|-
TGTGCCAGCAGCGTAAAATCTAGGGGGCGCACAGATACGCAGTATTTT
CASSVKSRGRTDTQYF
>TRBD1|TRBJ1-1|TRBV2|-
TGTGCCAGCAGTGAAGGACAGGGGAACACTGAAGCTTTCTTT
CASSEGQGNTEAFF